Below are 8 T cell receptor beta chains sequenced from a single sample in a study of T cell repertoires in cytomegalovirus infection (dated by TCRdb to about 2019). These reads were obtained on an Illumina HiSeq 1500. TCRdb took the public reads, trimmed them with fastp at Q25, ran MiXCR for clone calling and kept in-frame beta chains. Every CDR3 protein is listed once, alongside the most common genes and DNA of its rows. The sample table holds roughly 640,000 distinct CDR3 sequences, of which more than 20% were seen once. The leading ten clones occupy around 8% of the sample. What was sequenced was CD8+ T cells from PBMCs. Receptors were obtained from a human donor in good health (CMV status not recorded). Some clones in this sample may be carry-over from other donors' samples.

This chain joins TRBV12-3 or TRBV12-4 and TRBJ1-2, with D possibly matching TRBD1 (6 bases). V lost 6 bases and J 4 bases, leaving 18 bases between the germline ends. This CDR3 spans 15 amino acids. The CDR3 loop is CASRNPGGGGYGYTF. CDR3 nucleotide sequence: TGTGCCAGCAGGAACCCTGGGGGGGGCGGCTATGGCTACACCTTC.

V and J are TRBV5-6 and TRBJ2-1; possibly TRBD2 for D (6 bases). The V gene lost 4 bases and the J gene lost 0 bases, with 17 bases spanning the gap. CDR1 and CDR2 (germline): SGHDT, YYEEEE. The length of the CDR3 is 17 residues. The CDR3 spells CASSLNGGLSSYNEQFF. CDR3 sequence (DNA): TGTGCCAGCAGCCTAAATGGGGGGTTGAGCTCCTACAATGAGCAGTTCTTC.

Only a few counts were recorded for this clonotype. V is TRBV25-1 and J is TRBJ1-2; 7 bases align to TRBD1. The length of the CDR3 is 13 residues. V lost 2 bases to trimming and J lost 6 bases; unmatched junction nucleotides: 3. The germline gives CDR1 MGHDK, CDR2 SYGVNS. CDR3 sequence reads: CASSEPTGDGYTF. In nucleotides, the CDR3 is TGTGCCAGCAGTGAACCAACAGGGGATGGCTACACCTTC.

This clonotype was counted between two and nine times. V is TRBV25-1 and J is TRBJ1-2; the D is unclear. CDR3 length: 13 amino acids. With 1 base removed from V and 2 bases from J, the gap between germline ends came to 5 bases. Germline CDR1 reads MGHDK; CDR2 reads SYGVNS. The CDR3 loop reads CASSELPNYGYTF. Here the CDR3 DNA reads TGTGCCAGCAGTGAATTACCAAACTATGGCTACACCTTC.

The chain has TRBV7-2 and TRBJ1-1, with no clear D. Per the germline V gene, CDR1 is SGHTA and CDR2 is FQGNSA. CDR3 length: 15 residues. Trimming cost V 2 bases and J 2 bases, with 12 bases left between them. CDR3 nucleotide sequence: TGTGCCAGCAGCTTATTTGGCAGGAGAAACACTGAAGCTTTCTTT. This encodes CASSLFGRRNTEAFF.

V is TRBV19 and J is TRBJ2-2, with D hard to call. CDR3 length: 15 amino acids. The ends were cut back, 5 bases at V and 1 base at J, with 11 bases in the middle. Germline lookup yields CDR1 LNHDA and CDR2 SQIVND (reference sequence). Written as DNA, the CDR3 is TGTGCCAGTAGTTGGGCCCTACTGAACACCGGGGAGCTGTTTTTT. This gives the protein CASSWALLNTGELFF.

In its sample, this clonotype was seen a few times. The chain couples TRBV4-2 to TRBJ1-2, with D unresolved. The germline V and J ends were trimmed by 0 bases and 8 bases, with 19 bases remaining between them. This CDR3 contains 16 residues. Germline V gene data show CDR1 as LGHNA and CDR2 as YNFKEQ. The DNA for the CDR3 is TGTGCCAGCAGCCAAGATATCATGGAGTATCTATGGGGCTACACCTTC. Translating gives CASSQDIMEYLWGYTF.

This clonotype has just a few counts. The CDR3 DNA sequence: TGCAGCGTCGAGACAGGGGAATGGACTGAAGCTTTCTTT. This sequence encodes CSVETGEWTEAFF. The chain carries TRBV29-1 and TRBJ1-1, with 8 bases identical to TRBD1. Looked up from germline, CDR1 is SQVTM and CDR2 is ANQGSEA. This CDR3 region has 13 residues. Trimming removed 6 bases from V and 5 bases from J; junction bases left unmatched: 8.